This T cell receptor (beta chain) stems from a study of blood T cell repertoires in COVID-19. Study context: Collection of acute and convalescent COVID-19 samples took place in the United States, Italy and Spain. PBMCs, B-cell-depleted T cells, or T cells were the source of the cDNA or gDNA that made up the material.

V dropped 3 bases and J dropped 6 bases, with 11 bases sitting between them. Germline lookup yields CDR1 SNHLY and CDR2 FYNNEI. This CDR3 comprises 13 residues. The authors' processing: How many nucleated cells were present was estimated from reference gene primer amplification. Profiling relied on immunoSEQ multiplex PCR, and the TCRdb table lists in-frame clones only, not all of them. The V and J calls and the clone size are those of that table, but D and trimming were determined from the DNA. The sample records about 240,000 clones, around 83% being singletons. The chain recombines TRBV2 with TRBJ2-5; tentatively, D is TRBD1 (5 bases). The TCR sequence derives from a woman of 80 years or more with acute or convalescent COVID-19. Sequenced: peripheral blood. The CDR3 spells CASSEAGRKTQYF. CDR3 bases: TGTGCCAGCAGTGAGGCAGGGCGTAAGACCCAGTACTTC.